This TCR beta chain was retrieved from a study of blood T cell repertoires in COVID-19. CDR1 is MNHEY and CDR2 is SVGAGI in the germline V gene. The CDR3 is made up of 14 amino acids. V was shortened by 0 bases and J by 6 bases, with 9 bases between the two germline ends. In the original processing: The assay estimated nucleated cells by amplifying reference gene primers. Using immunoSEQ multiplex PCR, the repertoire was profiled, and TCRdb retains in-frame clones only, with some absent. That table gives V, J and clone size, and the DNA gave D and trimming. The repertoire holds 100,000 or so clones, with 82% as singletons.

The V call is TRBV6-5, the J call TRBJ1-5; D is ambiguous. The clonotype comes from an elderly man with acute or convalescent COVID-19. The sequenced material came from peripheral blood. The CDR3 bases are TGTGCCAGCAGTTACTCGTCGGGGTTTCAGCCCCAGCATTTT. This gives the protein CASSYSSGFQPQHF.